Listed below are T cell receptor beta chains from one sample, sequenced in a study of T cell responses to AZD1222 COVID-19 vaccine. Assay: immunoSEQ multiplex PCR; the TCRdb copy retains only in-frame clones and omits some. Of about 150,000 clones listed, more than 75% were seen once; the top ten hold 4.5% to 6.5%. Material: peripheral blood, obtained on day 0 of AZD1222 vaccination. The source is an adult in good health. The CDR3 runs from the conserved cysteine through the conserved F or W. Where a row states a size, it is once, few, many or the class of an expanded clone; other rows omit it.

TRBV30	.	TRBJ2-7	CAWGQVSYEQYF
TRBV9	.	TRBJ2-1	CASSDSLSYNEQFF
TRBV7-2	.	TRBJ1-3	CASSLAPGSRNTIYF
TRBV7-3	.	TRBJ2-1	CASSSGLATYNEQFF
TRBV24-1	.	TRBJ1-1	CATSDSRRGNTEAFF
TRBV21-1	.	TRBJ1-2	CASGGFYGYTF
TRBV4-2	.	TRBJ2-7	CASSQVPESYEQYF
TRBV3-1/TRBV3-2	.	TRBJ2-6	CASSQPLKRHVLTF
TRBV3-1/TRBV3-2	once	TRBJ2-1	CASSQAGGASYNEQFF
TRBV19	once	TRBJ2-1	CASTISLAGGDEQFF
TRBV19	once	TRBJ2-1	CASMREGRREQFF
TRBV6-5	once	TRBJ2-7	CASRNPGLAYEQYF
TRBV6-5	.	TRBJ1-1	CASRGTGLNTEAFF
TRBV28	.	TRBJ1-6	CASSRQGFSPLHF
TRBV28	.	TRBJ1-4	CASSAGVEKLFF
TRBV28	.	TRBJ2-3	CASSFWGGTDTQYF
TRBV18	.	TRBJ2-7	CASSPDLAGSYEQYF
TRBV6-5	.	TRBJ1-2	CASNGLNSGGYTF
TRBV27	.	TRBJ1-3	CASSPLTGDSGNTIYF
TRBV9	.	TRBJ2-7	CASSVDHSAYEQYF
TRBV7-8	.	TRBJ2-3	CASTGYSTDTQYF
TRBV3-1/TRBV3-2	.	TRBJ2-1	CASSPGPPVYNEQFF
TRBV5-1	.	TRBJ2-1	CASSLMVAGNNEQFF
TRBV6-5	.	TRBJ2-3	CASSQGFSDTQYF
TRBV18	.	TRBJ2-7	CASSQGTTTSYEQYF
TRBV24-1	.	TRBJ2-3	CATEGQGGTDTQYF
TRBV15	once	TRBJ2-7	CATSRGRSYEQYF
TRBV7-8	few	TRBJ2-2	CASSQISGSSTGELFF
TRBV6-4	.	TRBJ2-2	CAGGEELFF
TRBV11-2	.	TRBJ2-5	CASSLDFTTQETQYF
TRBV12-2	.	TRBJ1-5	CASRPGHHNQPQHF
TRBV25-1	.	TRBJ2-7	CASRPGALNEQYF
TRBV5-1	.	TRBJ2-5	CASSLGGQGVETQYF
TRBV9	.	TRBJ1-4	CASSVGMDSPEKLFF
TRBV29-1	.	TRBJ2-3	CSVADMGGGGWTDTQYF
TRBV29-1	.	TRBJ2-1	CSVIPTSGSHEQFF
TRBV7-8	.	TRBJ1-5	CASSLARGNQPQHF
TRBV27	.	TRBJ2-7	CASSSPTSGQAYEQYF
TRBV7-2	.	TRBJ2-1	CASSFHEQGGQFF
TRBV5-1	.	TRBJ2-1	CASSLGPEDEQFF
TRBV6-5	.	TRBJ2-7	CASSPRDGSPEQYF
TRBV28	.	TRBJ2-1	CASTWGPGNEQFF
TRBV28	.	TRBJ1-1	CASSREGVNTEAFF
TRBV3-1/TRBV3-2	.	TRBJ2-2	CASSQDFPYYNTGELFF
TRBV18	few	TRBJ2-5	CASSPARVETQYF
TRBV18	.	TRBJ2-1	CASSPPGLTNEQFF